The clone carrying this T cell receptor (beta chain) showed up just a few times. This record comes from a study of blood T cell repertoires in COVID-19. Study context: From the United States, Italy and Spain came samples of acute and convalescent COVID-19. The cDNA or gDNA used as material had been derived from T cells, B-cell-depleted T cells, or PBMCs.

The CDR3 runs 17 residues. Trimming shortened V by 1 base and J by 0 bases, and 13 bases separated the two germline ends. Germline CDR1 and CDR2: MGHRA and YSYEKL. Source study methods: By means of reference gene primer amplification, nucleated cell counts were estimated. Using immunoSEQ multiplex PCR, the repertoire was profiled, and TCRdb retains in-frame clones only, with some absent. V and J calls plus clone size are reproduced from that table; the DNA served to infer D and trimming. The sample lists approximately 93,000 clones, roughly 89% occurring once. This receptor was taken from a man aged 45-60 years with active or convalescent COVID-19. Sequenced: peripheral blood. V usage is TRBV4-1 and J usage is TRBJ1-3; D is unclear. The CDR3: CASSQVAVRASGNTIYF. CDR3 in DNA: TGCGCCAGCAGCCAAGTTGCGGTGAGGGCCTCTGGAAACACCATATATTTT.